The sequence of this T cell receptor beta chain was determined in a study of control samples from healthy donors and cancer patients (dated by TCRdb to the early 2020s). On this clone itself: What antigen it recognizes has not been identified. Qualities for individual bases were not recorded, and no much larger clone is one base off.

Library preparation was by the immunoSEQ multiplex PCR assay. TCRdb's version of the immuneACCESS table is confined to in-frame rearrangements and falls short of the full clone set. An unresolved V gene accounts for under half of the shortfall where checked; the remainder is of unknown origin. The sample table holds roughly 190,000 clones, of which about 89% were seen once. Approximately 1.8% of the sample belongs to the ten largest clones. For CDR1 and CDR2, the germline V gene lists SQVTM and ANQGSEA. Germline trimming: 7 bases from V, 7 bases from J; junction bases outside gene matches: 9. The CDR3 measures 13 amino acids from cysteine to phenylalanine. The sequence is cut down to CDR3 DNA, 39 bases in frame from base 1.

The chain is encoded by TRBV29-1 joined to TRBJ1-2, with 10 bases in between that match TRBD1. Sequenced input: blood. This clonotype originated in a man aged 25-45 years in good health. CDR3 reads: CSDPGTGDGGYTF. The bases read TGCAGCGATCCCGGGACAGGGGACGGTGGCTACACCTTC.